The 20 T cell receptor beta chains below were found in one sample sequenced in a study of T-cell memory formation after mild COVID-19. TCRdb used MiXCR to reprocess the 5' RACE reads, holding one entry per CDR3 protein. The sample holds over 450,000 distinct CDR3 sequences, around 21% seen once. Sequencing input: PBMCs or a T cell subset sorted from them (not recorded which). Receptors originate from an adult woman who had mild COVID-19 (a few samples of this study predate the infection). Cell type and time point are not known.

This clonotype was counted a few times. V and J are TRBV5-1 and TRBJ1-2; the D gene is possibly TRBD1 (5 bases). The CDR3 covers 14 residues. Germline V gene lookup returns CDR1 SGHRS and CDR2 YFSETQ. V was shortened by 0 bases and J by 8 bases, with 14 bases between the two germline ends. The CDR3 loop is CASSLDERRGGYTF. The CDR3 DNA sequence: TGCGCCAGCAGCTTGGATGAAAGGAGGGGAGGCTACACCTTC.

CDR3 residues: CASSLQLLTDTQYF. The CDR3 DNA sequence: TGTGCCAGCAGCTTACAGCTACTCACAGATACGCAGTATTTT. The chain links TRBV7-2 to TRBJ2-3; D not resolved. The CDR3 length is 14 residues. V lost 2 bases, J lost 2 bases, and 8 bases lay in between. The V gene's germline CDR1 is SGHTA and CDR2 FQGNSA.

Note on this clonotype: At one boundary the junction diverges from the germline segment, which might be a read error. This chain connects TRBV14 to TRBJ2-2; no firm D call. The CDR3 length is 12 residues. CDR1 and CDR2 (germline): SGHDN, FVKESK. The CDR3: CDSRMNTGELFF. The CDR3 DNA sequence: TGTGACAGCCGTATGAACACCGGGGAGCTGTTTTTT.

In this sample, this clonotype turned up a few times. This chain links TRBV5-1 with TRBJ2-1, with 8 bases matching TRBD2. The CDR3 covers 15 residues. Germline V CDR1 and CDR2: SGHRS, YFSETQ. V gave up 0 bases and J gave up 8 bases; unmatched junction bases: 7. The CDR3 protein is CASSLGSGAGDEQFF. The CDR3 DNA reads TGCGCCAGCAGCTTGGGTAGCGGGGCTGGGGATGAGCAGTTCTTC. Drawing the rest from reference TRBV5-1 and TRBJ2-1, the complete variable domain is KAGVTQTPRYLIKTRGQQVTLSCSPISGHRSVSWYQQTPGQGLQFLFEYFSETQRNKGNFPGRFSGRQFSNSRSEMNVSTLELGDSALYLCASSLGSGAGDEQFFGPGTRLTVL.

The chain employs TRBV11-2 and TRBJ2-5; D is undetermined. Germline CDR1 SGHAT, CDR2 FQNNGV. This CDR3 has 16 residues. The ends were cut back, 0 bases at V and 5 bases at J, with 16 bases in the middle. Written as DNA, the CDR3 is TGTGCCAGCAGCTTAGATTCGTTCGCCGGGCCGGAGACCCAGTACTTC. Residues: CASSLDSFAGPETQYF.

The chain has TRBV5-5 and TRBJ1-1; D perhaps matches TRBD1 (5 bases). V lost 0 bases, J lost 2 bases, and 8 bases lay in between. The germline gives CDR1 SGHKS, CDR2 YYEKEE (reference sequence). The CDR3 covers 14 residues. In nucleotides, the CDR3 is TGTGCCAGCAGCTTGGCAGGGATAAACACTGAAGCTTTCTTT. This sequence encodes CASSLAGINTEAFF.

CDR3: CASSIDPNNEQFF. The CDR3 region has the DNA TGTGCCAGTAGTATAGATCCCAACAATGAGCAGTTCTTC. The chain employs TRBV19 and TRBJ2-1; D remains ambiguous. CDR3 length: 13 residues. V was trimmed by 0 bases and J by 5 bases, leaving 5 bases between them. From germline, CDR1 is LNHDA and CDR2 SQIVND (reference sequence).

The chain combines TRBV10-3 with TRBJ2-1, with 13 bases fitting TRBD2. V lost 8 bases, J lost 4 bases, and 11 bases stayed unmatched. In germline, CDR1 is ENHRY, CDR2 SYGVKD. The CDR3 runs to 17 residues. The CDR3 protein is CAIAQRTSGSGYNEQFF. Written as DNA, the CDR3 is TGTGCCATCGCCCAGAGGACTAGCGGGAGTGGGTACAATGAGCAGTTCTTC.

The chain links TRBV6-5 to TRBJ2-7; 8 bases match TRBD1. The germline V gene encodes CDR1 MNHEY and CDR2 SVGAGI. CDR3 size: 16 residues. Trimming cost V 5 bases and J 1 base; bases outside gene matches: 10. CDR3 sequence: CASSPADRARSYEQYF. CDR3 DNA sequence: TGTGCCAGCAGTCCAGCGGACAGGGCGCGTTCCTACGAGCAGTACTTC.

V is TRBV5-1 and J is TRBJ2-1, with D tentatively TRBD1 (6 bases). This CDR3 contains 14 residues. V was cut by 0 bases and J by 10 bases, with 14 bases left in between. In germline, CDR1 is SGHRS, CDR2 YFSETQ. CDR3 in amino acids: CASSLEDRNGEQFF. The CDR3 DNA follows: TGCGCCAGCAGCTTGGAAGACAGGAATGGGGAGCAGTTCTTC.

This clonotype has more than one count but fewer than ten. The genes are TRBV27 and TRBJ2-7, with TRBD2 matching 12 bases. Trimming removed 2 bases from V and 2 bases from J; junction bases left unmatched: 7. This CDR3 has 17 residues. The germline CDR1 and CDR2 sequences are MNHEY and SMNVEV (reference sequence). CDR3 residues: CASSLILAGGPTYEQYF. The CDR3 DNA follows: TGTGCCAGCAGTTTAATCCTAGCGGGGGGGCCGACCTACGAGCAGTACTTC.

CDR3 loop: CASSQDPRGFGADTQYF. The DNA of the CDR3 is TGCGCCAGCAGCCAGGATCCTCGGGGGTTCGGGGCAGATACGCAGTATTTT. The rearrangement uses TRBV4-3 and TRBJ2-3; D is perhaps TRBD2 (6 bases). Germline-derived CDR1 and CDR2 are LGHNA and YSLEER. The CDR3 runs to 17 residues. V dropped 3 bases and J dropped 4 bases, with 20 bases sitting between them.

The chain joins TRBV11-3 to TRBJ2-5; a weak D match, TRBD2 (6 bases). This CDR3 comprises 14 residues. Per the germline V gene, CDR1 is SGHNT and CDR2 is YENEEA. V shed 3 bases and J shed 4 bases, with 12 bases lying between them. For the CDR3, the DNA is TGTGCCAGCAGCTTCGGAGGGGCCGCAGAGACCCAGTACTTC. Amino acid sequence: CASSFGGAAETQYF.

This clonotype came up a few times. The chain employs TRBV11-1 and TRBJ2-1, with D perhaps TRBD2 (6 bases). The CDR3 totals 15 residues. Germline CDR1 SGHAT, CDR2 FQDESV (reference sequence). V lost 3 bases and J lost 8, with 17 bases in between. The CDR3 loop reads CASSFLRGGRDEQFF. CDR3 DNA sequence: TGTGCCAGCAGCTTTCTGCGGGGAGGCAGGGATGAGCAGTTCTTC.

This clonotype was picked up a small number of times. The gene calls are TRBV5-6 and TRBJ2-2, with a weak D call TRBD1 (6 bases). Germline loops: CDR1 SGHDT, CDR2 YYEEEE. The germline V and J ends were trimmed by 0 bases and 1 base, with 13 bases remaining between them. This CDR3 is built from 17 residues. The CDR3, as DNA: TGTGCCAGCAGCTTGGCGAAAGGACAGCTGAACACCGGGGAGCTGTTTTTT. Encoded protein: CASSLAKGQLNTGELFF.

This clonotype was observed a handful of times. The rearrangement joins TRBV4-2 to TRBJ2-5, with D possibly being TRBD2 (5 bases). Germline CDR1 reads LGHNA; CDR2 reads YNFKEQ. The V and J ends lost 1 base and 4 bases respectively, with 13 bases between them. The CDR3 runs 15 residues. This chain's CDR3 is CASSQAPTRRETQYF. For the CDR3, the DNA is TGTGCCAGCAGCCAAGCTCCCACTAGGAGAGAGACCCAGTACTTC.

The rearrangement uses TRBV27 and TRBJ2-7; 9 bases match TRBD1. The CDR3 totals 14 residues. The germline gives CDR1 MNHEY, CDR2 SMNVEV (reference sequence). Trimming took 3 bases from V and 3 from J; bases not matched to a gene: 3. The CDR3 loop reads CASSFRGQGYEQYF. The CDR3 bases are TGTGCCAGCAGTTTCCGGGGACAGGGCTACGAGCAGTACTTC.

J is TRBJ2-3 and V is TRBV24-1, with 8 nucleotides matching TRBD2. The J segment lost 4 bases and the V segment lost 5 bases, leaving 10 bases of the junction unmatched. There are 16 residues in the CDR3. CDR1 and CDR2 from the germline V gene are KGHDR and SFDVKD. CDR3 residues: CATSVSGGISADTQYF. In DNA form, the CDR3 reads TGTGCCACCAGTGTGTCGGGAGGGATTAGTGCAGATACGCAGTATTTT.

The chain has TRBV20-1 and TRBJ2-7, with D possibly matching TRBD1 (5 bases). The CDR3 length is 11 residues. V lost 3 bases, J lost 6 bases, and 9 bases lay in between. Looked up from germline, CDR1 is DFQATT and CDR2 is SNEGSKA (reference sequence). CDR3 in amino acids: CSASQGTEQYF. The CDR3 DNA reads as TGCAGTGCTAGTCAGGGTACCGAGCAGTACTTC.

This clonotype was observed a few times. This chain uses TRBV7-9 with TRBJ2-1; TRBD2 matches at 12 bases. Germline CDR1 SEHNR, CDR2 FQNEAQ (reference sequence). The CDR3 is 16 amino acids. Trimming took 4 bases from V and 4 from J; bases not matched to a gene: 5. CDR3 loop: CASSSSSGRVYNEQFF. In DNA form, the CDR3 reads TGTGCCAGCAGCTCTTCTAGCGGGAGGGTTTACAATGAGCAGTTCTTC.